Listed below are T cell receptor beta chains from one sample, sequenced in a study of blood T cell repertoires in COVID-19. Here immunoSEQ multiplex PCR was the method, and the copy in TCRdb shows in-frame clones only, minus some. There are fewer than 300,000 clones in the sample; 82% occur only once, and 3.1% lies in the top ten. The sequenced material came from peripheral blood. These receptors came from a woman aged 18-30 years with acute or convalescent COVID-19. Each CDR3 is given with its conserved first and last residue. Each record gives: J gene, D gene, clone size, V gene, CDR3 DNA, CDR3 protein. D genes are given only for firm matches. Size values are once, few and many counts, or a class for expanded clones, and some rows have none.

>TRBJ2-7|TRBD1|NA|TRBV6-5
TGTGCCAGCAGCCGGGACAGGGCCTACGAGCAGTACTTC
CASSRDRAYEQYF
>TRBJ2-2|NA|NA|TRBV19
TGTGCCAGTAAACTTGGGCATCTCACCGGGGAGCTGTTTTTT
CASKLGHLTGELFF
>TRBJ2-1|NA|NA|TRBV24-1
TGTGCCACCAGTGATTTGGCGGCGTCCAATGAGCAGTTCTTC
CATSDLAASNEQFF
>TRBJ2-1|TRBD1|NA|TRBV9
TGTGCCAGCAGCTACAACGAAGGATTTCCCGGGACAGGGGATTCTCCAAACTACAATGAGCAGTTCTTC
CASSYNEGFPGTGDSPNYNEQFF
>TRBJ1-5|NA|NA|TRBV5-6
TGTGCCAGCACCCTGGGGGGGCTTCAGCCCCAGCATTTT
CASTLGGLQPQHF
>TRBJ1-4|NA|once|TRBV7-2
TGTGCCAGCAGCACCCTCATAACAGGATCATATGAAAAACTGTTTTTT
CASSTLITGSYEKLFF
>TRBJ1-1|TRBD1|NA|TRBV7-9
TGTGCCAGCAGCACAAGACAGGGTGGCACTGAAGCTTTCTTT
CASSTRQGGTEAFF
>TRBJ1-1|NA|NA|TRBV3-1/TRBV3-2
TGTGCCAGCAGCCCCGGACACGTGAACACTGAAGCTTTCTTT
CASSPGHVNTEAFF
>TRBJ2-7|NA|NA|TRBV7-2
TGTGCCAGCAGCTTCGGTGGAGACTCCTACGAGCAGTACTTC
CASSFGGDSYEQYF
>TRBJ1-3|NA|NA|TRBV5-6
TGTGCCAGCAGCTTGAGCCCGTACTCTGGAAACACCATATATTTT
CASSLSPYSGNTIYF
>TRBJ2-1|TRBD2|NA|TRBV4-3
TGCGCCAGCAGCCAGGCCGGGACTAGCGGGAAGAGGCGGTTCTTC
CASSQAGTSGKRRFF
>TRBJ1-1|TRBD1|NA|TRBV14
TGTGCCAGCAGCTCGTTAGACAGGGCGCACACTGAAGCTTTCTTT
CASSSLDRAHTEAFF
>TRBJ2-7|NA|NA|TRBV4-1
TGCGCCAGCAGCCAAGAGGGCAGGGTTAGCGAGCAGTACTTC
CASSQEGRVSEQYF
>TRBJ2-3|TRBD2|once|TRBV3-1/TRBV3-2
TGTGCCAGCAGCCAAGGGGGCGGGAGGGTAGGAGATACGCAGTATTTT
CASSQGGGRVGDTQYF
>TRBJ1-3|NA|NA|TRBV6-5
TGTGCCAGCAAGCGGCAGGCCTCTGGAAACACCATATATTTT
CASKRQASGNTIYF
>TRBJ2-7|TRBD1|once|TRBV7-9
TGTGCCAGCAGCCAGGGGGCGGATTACGAGCAGTACTTC
CASSQGADYEQYF
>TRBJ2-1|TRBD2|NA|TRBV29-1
TGCAGCGTTTTAGCGGGGGGCCTCTACAATGAGCAGTTCTTC
CSVLAGGLYNEQFF
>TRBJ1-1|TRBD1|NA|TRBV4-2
TGTGCCAGCAGCCAAGACCCGGGACAGGTGAACACTGAAGCTTTCTTT
CASSQDPGQVNTEAFF
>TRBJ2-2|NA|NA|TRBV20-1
TGCAGTGCTAGTGTCCTAGCCATGAACACCGGGGAGCTGTTTTTT
CSASVLAMNTGELFF
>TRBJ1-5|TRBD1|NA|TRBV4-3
TGCGCCAGCAGCCAAGCGACAGGGGGCGATCAGCCCCAGCATTTT
CASSQATGGDQPQHF
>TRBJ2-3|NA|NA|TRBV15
TGTGCCACCAGCCGCCGCTCGGACTATTTCACAGATACGCAGTATTTT
CATSRRSDYFTDTQYF
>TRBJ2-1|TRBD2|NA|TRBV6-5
TGTGCCAGCAGCCCCGTAGCGGGAGTACCCAATGAGCAGTTCTTC
CASSPVAGVPNEQFF
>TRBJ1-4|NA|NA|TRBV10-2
TGCGCCAGCAGCAAAGGACAATCAACTAATGAAAAACTGTTTTTT
CASSKGQSTNEKLFF
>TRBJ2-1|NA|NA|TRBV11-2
TGTGCCAGCAGCGAAAGAATCCCCACGGGGGCGGGAGCGCGTGAGCAGTTCTTC
CASSERIPTGAGAREQFF
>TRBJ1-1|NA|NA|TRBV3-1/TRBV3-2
TGTGCCAGCAGCCAAGGGGCCGGGAACACTGAAGCTTTCTTT
CASSQGAGNTEAFF
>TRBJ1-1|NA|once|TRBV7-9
TGTGCCAGCAGCTTTTCGTACACTGAAGCTTTCTTT
CASSFSYTEAFF
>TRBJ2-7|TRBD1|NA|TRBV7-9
TGTGCCAGCAGCCGGGACCCGGGACAGGGGGCCTACGAGCAGTACTTC
CASSRDPGQGAYEQYF
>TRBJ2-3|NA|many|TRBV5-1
TGCGCCAGCAGCTCTAGGACGGGAACTAGCACAGATACGCAGTATTTT
CASSSRTGTSTDTQYF
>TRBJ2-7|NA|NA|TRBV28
TGTGCCAGCAGTTACAGGCCATTAGTCCACGAGCAGTACTTC
CASSYRPLVHEQYF
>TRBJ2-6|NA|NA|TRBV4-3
TGCGCCAGCAGCCAAGATGGAGGGTTCTCTGGGGCCAACGTCCTGACTTTC
CASSQDGGFSGANVLTF
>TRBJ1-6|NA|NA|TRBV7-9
TGTGCCAGCAGCTTACCCGGGGGAGACTATAATTCACCCCTCCACTTT
CASSLPGGDYNSPLHF
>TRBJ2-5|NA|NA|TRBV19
TGTGCCAGTAGCAATGGGGGCCAGCCAGCTAAGACCCAGTACTTC
CASSNGGQPAKTQYF
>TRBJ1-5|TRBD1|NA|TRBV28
TGTGCCAGCAGTTCACCTGGACAGGGATCGGGACAGCCCCAGCATTTT
CASSSPGQGSGQPQHF
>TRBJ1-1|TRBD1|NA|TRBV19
TGTGCCAGTGGGCTGGGACAGGGTAGGACTGAAGCTTTCTTT
CASGLGQGRTEAFF
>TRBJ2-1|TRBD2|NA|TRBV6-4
TGTGCCAGCAGTGACGGAGACGGACTAGCGGGAGCCTTGGTCTTC
CASSDGDGLAGALVF
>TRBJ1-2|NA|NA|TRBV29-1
TGCAGCGTTGGAAGGGCAGGGGTTGGAGGCTACACCTTC
CSVGRAGVGGYTF
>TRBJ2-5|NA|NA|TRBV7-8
TGTGCCAGCAGCTTAGCCATGTACCAAGAGACCCAGTACTTC
CASSLAMYQETQYF
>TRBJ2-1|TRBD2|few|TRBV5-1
TGCGCCAGCAGCTTGGGGTCCGGGACTAGCGGGAGTATCGATGAGCAGTTCTTC
CASSLGSGTSGSIDEQFF
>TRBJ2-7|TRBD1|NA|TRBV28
TGTGCCAGCAGGCCGGACAGGGTCATCTACGAGCAGTACTTC
CASRPDRVIYEQYF
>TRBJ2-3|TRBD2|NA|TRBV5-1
TGCGCCAGCAGCCCCGGGACTAGCGGGAGTAGCCCCACAGATACGCAGTATTTT
CASSPGTSGSSPTDTQYF
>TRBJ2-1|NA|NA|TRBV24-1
TGTGCCTCCTCCCCCCAGGGCACTGAGCAGTTCTTC
CASSPQGTEQFF
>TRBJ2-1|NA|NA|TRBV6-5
NA
CASSSGQGITYNEQFF